Listed here is a single TCR beta chain. Its target is not known. This entry comes from a study of HIV-infected patients and healthy controls. Findings and caveats of the study: CDR3 sharing between individuals was lower in HIV-infected patients than in healthy controls.

Around 500 ng RNA was reverse transcribed with alpha and beta constant-region primers. Using multiplexing indices, alpha and beta chain libraries were generated apart by chain-specific third strand synthesis. TCRdb re-derived calls from the 5' RACE reads in MiXCR, one entry per CDR3 protein. The sample lists about 18,000 distinct CDR3 sequences, more than 9% occurring once. No cell fractionation was done, so the repertoire covers all unsorted peripheral blood T cells. Germline CDR1 and CDR2: MDHEN and SYDVKM. This CDR3 contains 15 residues. J lost 2 bases, V lost 7 bases, and 8 bases had no gene match.

The origin of this receptor is an adult in good health. The chain has TRBV28 and TRBJ1-5; TRBD1 matches 7 bases. The sequencing input was blood. The CDR3 protein is CASMGGGLGNQPQHF. CDR3 sequence (DNA): TGTGCCAGCATGGGAGGGGGCTTGGGCAATCAGCCCCAGCATTTT.